This T cell receptor beta chain was captured in a study of CD8+ T cells in alopecia areata. The wider study: A regimen of oral tofacitinib, 5 to 10 mg twice daily, was given to treated patients.

In germline, CDR1 is GTSNPN, CDR2 SVGIG (reference sequence). Trimming took off 0 bases at V and 6 bases at J, with 17 bases between the two ends. The CDR3 contains 15 residues. Reverse transcribed after extraction, RNA yielded cDNA as the sequencing template. Only in-frame clones appear in the TCRdb table, and some are missing; sequencing was by immunoSEQ multiplex PCR. Of about 160,000 clones listed, roughly 65% are singletons. The treatment denotes: oral pan-JAK inhibitor, 5-10 mg twice daily. Researchers gathered lesional scalp punch biopsies and peripheral blood from patients with alopecia areata.

This specimen consisted of CD4+ T cells sorted from blood, obtained at week 4, from a patient treated with tofacitinib. This sequence joins TRBV30 and TRBJ1-2; maybe TRBD1 (6 bases). The origin of this receptor is a human donor with alopecia areata. Written as DNA, the CDR3 is TGTGCCTGGAGTGTACACACAGGGCTCAACGATGGCTACACCTTC. It specifies CAWSVHTGLNDGYTF.